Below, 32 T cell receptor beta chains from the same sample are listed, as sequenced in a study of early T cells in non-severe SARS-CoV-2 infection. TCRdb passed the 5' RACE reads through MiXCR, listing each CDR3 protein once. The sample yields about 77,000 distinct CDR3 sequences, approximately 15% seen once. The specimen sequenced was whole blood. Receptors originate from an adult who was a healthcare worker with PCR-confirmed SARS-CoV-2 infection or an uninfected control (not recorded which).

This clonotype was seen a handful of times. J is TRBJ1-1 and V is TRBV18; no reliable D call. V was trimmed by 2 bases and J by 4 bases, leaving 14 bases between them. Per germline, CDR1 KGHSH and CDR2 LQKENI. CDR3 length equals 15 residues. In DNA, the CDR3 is TGTGCCAGCTCACCAGGGCCCGGTCGTAGCACTGAAGCTTTCTTT. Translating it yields CASSPGPGRSTEAFF.

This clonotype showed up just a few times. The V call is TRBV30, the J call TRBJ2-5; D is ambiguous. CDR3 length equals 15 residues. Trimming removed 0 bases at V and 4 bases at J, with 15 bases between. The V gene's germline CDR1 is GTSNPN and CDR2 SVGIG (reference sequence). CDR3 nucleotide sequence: TGTGCCTGGAGTGTACGGAGTGTATGGGGAGAGACCCAGTACTTC. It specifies CAWSVRSVWGETQYF.

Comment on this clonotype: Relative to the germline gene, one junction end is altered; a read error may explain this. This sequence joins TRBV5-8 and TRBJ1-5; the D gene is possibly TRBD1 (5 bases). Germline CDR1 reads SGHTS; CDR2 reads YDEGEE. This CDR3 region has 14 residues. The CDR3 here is CTSSLGVSNQPQHF. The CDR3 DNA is TGTACCAGCAGCTTGGGGGTGAGCAATCAGCCCCAGCATTTT.

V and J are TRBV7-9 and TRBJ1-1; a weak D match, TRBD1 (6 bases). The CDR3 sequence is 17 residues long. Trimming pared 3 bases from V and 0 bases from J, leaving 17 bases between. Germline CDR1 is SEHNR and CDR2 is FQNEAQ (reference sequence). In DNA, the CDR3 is TGTGCCAGCAGCTTTAGAACGGGACACCAATTGAACACTGAAGCTTTCTTT. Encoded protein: CASSFRTGHQLNTEAFF.

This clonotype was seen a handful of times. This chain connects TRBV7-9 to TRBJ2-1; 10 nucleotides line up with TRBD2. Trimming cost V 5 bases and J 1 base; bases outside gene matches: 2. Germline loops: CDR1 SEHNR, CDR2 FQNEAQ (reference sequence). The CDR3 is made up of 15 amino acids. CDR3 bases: TGTGCCAGCAGCCCTAGCGGGGGATCCTACAATGAGCAGTTCTTC. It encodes CASSPSGGSYNEQFF.

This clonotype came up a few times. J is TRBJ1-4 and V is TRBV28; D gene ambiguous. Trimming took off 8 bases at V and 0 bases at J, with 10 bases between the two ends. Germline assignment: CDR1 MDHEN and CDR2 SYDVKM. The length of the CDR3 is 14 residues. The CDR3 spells CASSLPATNEKLFF. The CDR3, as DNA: TGTGCCAGCTCACTCCCTGCAACTAATGAAAAACTGTTTTTT. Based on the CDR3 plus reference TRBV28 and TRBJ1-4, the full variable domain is DVKVTQSSRYLVKRTGEKVFLECVQDMDHENMFWYRQDPGLGLRLIYFSYDVKMKEKGDIPEGYSVSREKKERFSLILESASTNQTSMYLCASSLPATNEKLFFGSGTQLSVL.

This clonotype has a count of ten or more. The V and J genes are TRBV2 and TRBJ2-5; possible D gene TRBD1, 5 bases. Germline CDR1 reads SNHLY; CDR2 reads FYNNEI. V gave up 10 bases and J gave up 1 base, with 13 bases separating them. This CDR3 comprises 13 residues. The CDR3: CATQRDSQETQYF. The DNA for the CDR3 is TGTGCCACTCAACGTGACAGCCAAGAGACCCAGTACTTC.

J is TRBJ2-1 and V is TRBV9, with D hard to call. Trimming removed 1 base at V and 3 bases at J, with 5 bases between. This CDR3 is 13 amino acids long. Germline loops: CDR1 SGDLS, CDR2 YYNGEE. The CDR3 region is CASSVQDYNEQFF. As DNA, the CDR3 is TGTGCCAGCAGCGTACAGGACTACAATGAGCAGTTCTTC.

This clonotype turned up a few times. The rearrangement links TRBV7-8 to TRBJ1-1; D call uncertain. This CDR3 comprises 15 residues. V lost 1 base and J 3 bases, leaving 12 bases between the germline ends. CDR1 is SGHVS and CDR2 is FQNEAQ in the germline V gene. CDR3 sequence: CASSLDSFGDTEAFF. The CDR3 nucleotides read TGTGCCAGCAGCTTAGACAGTTTTGGGGACACTGAAGCTTTCTTT.

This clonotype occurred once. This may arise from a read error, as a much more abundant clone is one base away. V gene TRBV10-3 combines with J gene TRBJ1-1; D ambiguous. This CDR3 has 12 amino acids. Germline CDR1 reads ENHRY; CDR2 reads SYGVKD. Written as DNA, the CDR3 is TGTGCCAACAGTGAGGTGAACACTGAAGCTTTCTTT. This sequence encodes CANSEVNTEAFF.

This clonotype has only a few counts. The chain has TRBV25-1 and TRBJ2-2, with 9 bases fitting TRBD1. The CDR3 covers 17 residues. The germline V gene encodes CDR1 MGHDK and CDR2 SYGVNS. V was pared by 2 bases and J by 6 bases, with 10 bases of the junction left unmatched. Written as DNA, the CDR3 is TGTGCCAGCAGTGAAAGGACAGGGGCGGGTCGTGCCGGGGAGCTGTTTTTT. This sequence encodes CASSERTGAGRAGELFF.

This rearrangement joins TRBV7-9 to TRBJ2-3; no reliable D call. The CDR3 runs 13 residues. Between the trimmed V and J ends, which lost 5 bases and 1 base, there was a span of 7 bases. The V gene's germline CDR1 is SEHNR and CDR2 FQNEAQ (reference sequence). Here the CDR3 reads CASSPSGTDTQYF. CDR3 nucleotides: TGTGCCAGCAGCCCATCCGGCACAGATACGCAGTATTTT.

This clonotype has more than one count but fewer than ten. CDR3 region: CASSRALGRSYNEQFF. CDR3 DNA: TGTGCCAGCAGCCGAGCCCTAGGGCGCTCCTACAATGAGCAGTTCTTC. The chain employs TRBV21-1 and TRBJ2-1; the table gives TRBD2 as D, unverified against the DNA. TRBV21-1 represents a pseudogene. This CDR3 is built from 16 residues.

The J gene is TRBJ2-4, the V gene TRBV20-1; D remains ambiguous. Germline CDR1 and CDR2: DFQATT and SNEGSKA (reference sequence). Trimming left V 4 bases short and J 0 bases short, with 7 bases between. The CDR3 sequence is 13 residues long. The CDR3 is CSANVVAKNIQYF. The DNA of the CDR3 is TGCAGTGCTAATGTTGTAGCCAAAAACATTCAGTACTTC.

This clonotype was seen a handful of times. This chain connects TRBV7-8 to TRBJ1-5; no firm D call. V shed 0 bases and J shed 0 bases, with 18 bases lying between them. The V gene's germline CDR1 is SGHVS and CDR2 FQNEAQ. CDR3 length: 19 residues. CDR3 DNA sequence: TGTGCCAGCAGCTTAGCCGCGAGCCGCGGACGGGATAGCAATCAGCCCCAGCATTTT. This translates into CASSLAASRGRDSNQPQHF.

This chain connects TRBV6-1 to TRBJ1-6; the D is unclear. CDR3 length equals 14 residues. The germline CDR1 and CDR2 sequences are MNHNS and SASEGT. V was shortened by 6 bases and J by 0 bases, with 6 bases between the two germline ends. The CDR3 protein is CASRASSYNSPLHF. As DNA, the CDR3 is TGTGCCAGCAGGGCAAGCTCCTATAATTCACCCCTCCACTTT.

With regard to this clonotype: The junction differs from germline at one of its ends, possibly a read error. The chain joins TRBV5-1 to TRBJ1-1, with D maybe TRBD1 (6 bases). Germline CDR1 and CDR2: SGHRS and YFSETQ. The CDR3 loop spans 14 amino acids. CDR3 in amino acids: CVSSLRRGDTEAFF. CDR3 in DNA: TGCGTCAGCAGCCTTCGCAGAGGGGACACTGAGGCTTTCTTT.

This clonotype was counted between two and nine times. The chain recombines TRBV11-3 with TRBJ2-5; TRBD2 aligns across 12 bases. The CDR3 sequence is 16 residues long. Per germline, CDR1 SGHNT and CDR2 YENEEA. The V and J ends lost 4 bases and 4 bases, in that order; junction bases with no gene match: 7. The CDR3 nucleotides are TGTGCCAGCAGCTCACAACTAGCGGGAGGTCGAGAGACCCAGTACTTC. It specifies CASSSQLAGGRETQYF. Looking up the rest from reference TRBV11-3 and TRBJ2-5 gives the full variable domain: EAGVVQSPRYKIIEKKQPVAFWCNPISGHNTLYWYLQNLGQGPELLIRYENEEAVDDSQLPKDRFSAERLKGVDSTLKIQPAELGDSAVYLCASSSQLAGGRETQYFGPGTRLLVL.

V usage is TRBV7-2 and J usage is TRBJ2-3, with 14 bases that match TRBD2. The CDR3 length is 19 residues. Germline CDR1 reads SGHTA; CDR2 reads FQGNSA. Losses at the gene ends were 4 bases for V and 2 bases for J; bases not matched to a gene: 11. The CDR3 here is CASSSRTSGRPLFTDTQYF. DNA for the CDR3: TGTGCCAGCAGCTCCCGGACTAGCGGGAGGCCGCTTTTCACAGATACGCAGTATTTT.

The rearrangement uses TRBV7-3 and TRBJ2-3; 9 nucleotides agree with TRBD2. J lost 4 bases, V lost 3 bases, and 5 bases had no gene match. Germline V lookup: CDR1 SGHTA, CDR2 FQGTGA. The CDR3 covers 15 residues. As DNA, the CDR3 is TGTGCCAGCAGCTTGGGGACTAGCCGGTCAGATACGCAGTATTTT. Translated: CASSLGTSRSDTQYF. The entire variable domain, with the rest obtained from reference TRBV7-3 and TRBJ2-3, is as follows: GAGVSQTPSNKVTEKGKYVELRCDPISGHTALYWYRQSLGQGPEFLIYFQGTGAADDSGLPNDRFFAVRPEGSVSTLKIQRTERGDSAVYLCASSLGTSRSDTQYFGPGTRLTVL.

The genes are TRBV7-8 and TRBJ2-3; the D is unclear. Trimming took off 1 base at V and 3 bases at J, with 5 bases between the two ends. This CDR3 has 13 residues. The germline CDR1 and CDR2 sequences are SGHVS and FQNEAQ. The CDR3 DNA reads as TGTGCCAGCAGCTTAGTATTTACAGATACGCAGTATTTT. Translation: CASSLVFTDTQYF.

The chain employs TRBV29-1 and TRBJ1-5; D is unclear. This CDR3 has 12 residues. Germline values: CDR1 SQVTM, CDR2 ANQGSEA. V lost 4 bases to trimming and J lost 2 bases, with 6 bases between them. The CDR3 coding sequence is TGCAGCGTTGGCGGCCGCAATCAGCCCCAGCATTTT. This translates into CSVGGRNQPQHF.

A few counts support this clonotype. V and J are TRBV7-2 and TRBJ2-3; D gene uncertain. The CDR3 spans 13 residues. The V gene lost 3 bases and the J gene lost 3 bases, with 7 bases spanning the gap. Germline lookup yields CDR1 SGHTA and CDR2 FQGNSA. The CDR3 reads CASSFVTTDTQYF. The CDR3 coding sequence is TGTGCCAGCAGCTTTGTTACTACAGATACGCAGTATTTT. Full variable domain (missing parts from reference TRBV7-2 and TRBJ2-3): GAGVSQSPSNKVTEKGKDVELRCDPISGHTALYWYRQSLGQGLEFLIYFQGNSAPDKSGLPSDRFSAERTGGSVSTLTIQRTQQEDSAVYLCASSFVTTDTQYFGPGTRLTVL.

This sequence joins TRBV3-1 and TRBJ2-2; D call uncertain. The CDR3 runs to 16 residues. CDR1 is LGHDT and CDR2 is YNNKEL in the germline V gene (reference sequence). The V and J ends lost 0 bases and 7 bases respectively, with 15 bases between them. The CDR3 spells CASSQEVMGSGGELFF. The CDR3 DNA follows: TGTGCCAGCAGCCAAGAGGTCATGGGGTCGGGCGGGGAGCTGTTTTTT.

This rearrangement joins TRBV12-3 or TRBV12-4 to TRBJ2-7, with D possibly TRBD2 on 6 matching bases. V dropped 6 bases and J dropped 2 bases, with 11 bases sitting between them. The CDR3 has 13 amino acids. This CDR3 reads CASRGGVTYEQYF. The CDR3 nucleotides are TGTGCCAGCAGAGGCGGGGTGACCTACGAGCAGTACTTC.

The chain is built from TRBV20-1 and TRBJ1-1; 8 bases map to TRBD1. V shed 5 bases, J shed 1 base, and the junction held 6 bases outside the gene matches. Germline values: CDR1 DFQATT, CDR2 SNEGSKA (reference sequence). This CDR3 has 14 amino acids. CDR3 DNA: TGCAGTGCTCCTGGGACAGGATGGAACACTGAAGCTTTCTTT. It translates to CSAPGTGWNTEAFF.

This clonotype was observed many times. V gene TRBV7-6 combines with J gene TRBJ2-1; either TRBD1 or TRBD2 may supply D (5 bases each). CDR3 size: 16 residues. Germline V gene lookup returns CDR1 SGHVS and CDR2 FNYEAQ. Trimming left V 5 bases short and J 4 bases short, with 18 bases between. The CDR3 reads CASSTRTGTTYNEQFF. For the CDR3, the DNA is TGTGCCAGCAGCACCAGAACCGGGACCACTTACAATGAGCAGTTCTTC.

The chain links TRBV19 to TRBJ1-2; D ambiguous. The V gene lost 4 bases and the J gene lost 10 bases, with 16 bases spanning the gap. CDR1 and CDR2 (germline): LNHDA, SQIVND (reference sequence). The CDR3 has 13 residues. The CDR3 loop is CASSTLGLYAYTF. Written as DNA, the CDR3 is TGTGCCAGTAGTACCCTCGGTCTCTACGCCTACACCTTC.

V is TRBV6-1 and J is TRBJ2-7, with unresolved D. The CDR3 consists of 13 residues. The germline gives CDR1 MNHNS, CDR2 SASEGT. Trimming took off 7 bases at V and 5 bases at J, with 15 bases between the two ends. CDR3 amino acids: CASKVNMVHEQYF. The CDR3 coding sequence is TGTGCCAGCAAGGTAAACATGGTCCACGAGCAGTACTTC.

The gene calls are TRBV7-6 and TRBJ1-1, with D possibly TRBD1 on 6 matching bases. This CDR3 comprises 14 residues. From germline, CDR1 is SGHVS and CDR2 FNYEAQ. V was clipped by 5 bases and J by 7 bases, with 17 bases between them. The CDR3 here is CASSGGAGVGEAFF. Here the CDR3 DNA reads TGTGCCAGCAGCGGGGGTGCAGGGGTGGGTGAAGCTTTCTTT.

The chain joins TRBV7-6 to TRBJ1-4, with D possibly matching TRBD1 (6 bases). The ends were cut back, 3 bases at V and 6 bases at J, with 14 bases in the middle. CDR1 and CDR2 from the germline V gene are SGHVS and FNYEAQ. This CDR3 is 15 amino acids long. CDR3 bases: TGTGCCAGCAGCTTGGATACAGGGCAAGATGAAAAACTGTTTTTT. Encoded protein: CASSLDTGQDEKLFF. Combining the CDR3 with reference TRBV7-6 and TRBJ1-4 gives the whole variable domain GAGVSQSPRYKVTKRGQDVALRCDPISGHVSLYWYRQALGQGPEFLTYFNYEAQQDKSGLPNDRFSAERPEGSISTLTIQRTEQRDSAMYRCASSLDTGQDEKLFFGSGTQLSVL.

CDR3 loop: CASTLPGGGDTEAFF. The CDR3 DNA follows: TGTGCCAGCACCCTCCCCGGGGGGGGGGACACTGAAGCTTTCTTT. This chain links TRBV5-5 with TRBJ1-1, with D perhaps TRBD1 (5 bases). The CDR3 is made up of 15 amino acids. CDR1 SGHKS and CDR2 YYEKEE come from the germline V gene (reference sequence). V was shortened by 6 bases and J by 3 bases, with 18 bases between the two germline ends. Using reference TRBV5-5 and TRBJ1-1 for the parts outside the CDR3, the full variable domain is DAGVTQSPTHLIKTRGQQVTLRCSPISGHKSVSWYQQVLGQGPQFIFQYYEKEERGRGNFPDRFSARQFPNYSSELNVNALLLGDSALYLCASTLPGGGDTEAFFGQGTRLTVV.